The 18 T cell receptor beta chains listed next were all sequenced from one sample in a study of blood T cell repertoires in COVID-19. Produced via immunoSEQ multiplex PCR; TCRdb's table is partial and in-frame only. The sample contains 150,000 to 160,000 clones, around 83% of which appear only once. Sequencing input: peripheral blood. These receptors were collected from a woman in her fifties or sixties with COVID-19, enrolled during active disease.

As to this clone: This sample includes further DNA sequences coding for the same CDR3. The J gene is TRBJ1-1, the V gene TRBV12-3 or TRBV12-4; TRBD1 might be the D (6 bases). Trimming shortened V by 6 bases and J by 0 bases, and 8 bases separated the two germline ends. CDR3 length equals 13 residues. The CDR3 is CASRQGMNTEAFF. CDR3 coding DNA: TGTGCCAGCAGGCAGGGGATGAACACTGAAGCTTTCTTT.

The rearrangement joins TRBV6-5 to TRBJ2-1; 7 bases line up with TRBD2. With V trimmed by 7 bases and J by 7 bases, 10 bases remained unmatched. Germline values: CDR1 MNHEY, CDR2 SVGAGI. The CDR3 has 14 amino acids. The CDR3 region is CASTPPGLPNEQFF. The CDR3 region has the DNA TGTGCCAGCACCCCACCGGGACTACCTAATGAGCAGTTCTTC.

The chain has TRBV9 and TRBJ2-5; 8 bases match TRBD1. Trimming at V came to 3 bases and at J to 3 bases, leaving 4 bases not matched to a gene. This CDR3 contains 14 residues. CDR1 and CDR2 (germline): SGDLS, YYNGEE. CDR3 residues: CASSDRTGKETQYF. The CDR3 DNA follows: TGTGCCAGCAGCGATAGGACAGGGAAAGAGACCCAGTACTTC. The full variable domain, its missing parts supplied by reference TRBV9 and TRBJ2-5, is DSGVTQTPKHLITATGQRVTLRCSPRSGDLSVYWYQQSLDQGLQFLIQYYNGEERAKGNILERFSAQQFPDLHSELNLSSLELGDSALYFCASSDRTGKETQYFGPGTRLLVL.

This chain connects TRBV19 to TRBJ2-1; TRBD2 matches at 7 bases. V gave up 3 bases and J gave up 4 bases; unmatched junction bases: 9. Germline V lookup: CDR1 LNHDA, CDR2 SQIVND (reference sequence). The CDR3 runs to 16 residues. The CDR3: CASSMVGRAGYNEQFF. CDR3 DNA sequence: TGTGCCAGTAGTATGGTAGGACGAGCGGGGTACAATGAGCAGTTCTTC.

This clone was counted once. The rearrangement uses TRBV7-9 and TRBJ2-1; 9 bases are a match to TRBD2. The CDR3 is 16 amino acids. The germline gives CDR1 SEHNR, CDR2 FQNEAQ (reference sequence). V lost 2 bases, J lost 1 base, and 3 bases stayed unmatched. CDR3 in amino acids: CASSLIAGVSYNEQFF. Here the CDR3 DNA reads TGTGCCAGCAGCTTAATAGCGGGAGTATCCTACAATGAGCAGTTCTTC.

The chain is built from TRBV6-5 and TRBJ2-2; 9 nucleotides align to TRBD1. CDR3 size: 15 residues. With V trimmed by 6 bases and J by 5 bases, 7 bases remained unmatched. Germline V lookup: CDR1 MNHEY, CDR2 SVGAGI. CDR3 DNA sequence: TGTGCCAGCAGACCGGGACAGGGACGGACCGGGGAGCTGTTTTTT. Translated: CASRPGQGRTGELFF.

This chain uses TRBV7-2 with TRBJ2-1; 14 bases agree with TRBD2. The CDR3 consists of 17 residues. The germline gives CDR1 SGHTA, CDR2 FQGNSA. V gave up 2 bases and J gave up 7 bases; unmatched junction bases: 7. CDR3 amino acids: CASSLKRTSGRKNEQFF. Here the CDR3 DNA reads TGTGCCAGCAGCTTAAAGAGGACTAGCGGGAGGAAGAATGAGCAGTTCTTC. Variable domain in full (rest from reference TRBV7-2 and TRBJ2-1): GAGVSQSPSNKVTEKGKDVELRCDPISGHTALYWYRQSLGQGLEFLIYFQGNSAPDKSGLPSDRFSAERTGGSVSTLTIQRTQQEDSAVYLCASSLKRTSGRKNEQFFGPGTRLTVL.

This clone came up a few times. DNA for the CDR3: TGCGCCAGCAGGAGGACAGGGGAGATGGCTTGGTACACTGAAGCTTTCTTT. Its protein is CASRRTGEMAWYTEAFF. V gene TRBV10-2 combines with J gene TRBJ1-1; 9 nucleotides line up with TRBD1. The germline V gene encodes CDR1 WSHSY and CDR2 SAAADI. V dropped 6 bases and J dropped 3; count of bases not matched to a gene: 14. The CDR3 consists of 17 residues.

The chain uses TRBV19 and TRBJ2-3, with a possible D match to TRBD1 (6 bases). With 8 bases removed from V and 1 base from J, the gap between germline ends came to 16 bases. The length of the CDR3 is 15 residues. CDR1 is LNHDA and CDR2 is SQIVND in the germline V gene (reference sequence). CDR3 DNA: TGTGCCAGTGGCCTGGGGGCTGGGGGCACAGATACGCAGTATTTT. Protein: CASGLGAGGTDTQYF. The variable domain in full, completed from reference TRBV19 and TRBJ2-3, reads DGGITQSPKYLFRKEGQNVTLSCEQNLNHDAMYWYRQDPGQGLRLIYYSQIVNDFQKGDIAEGYSVSREKKESFPLTVTSAQKNPTAFYLCASGLGAGGTDTQYFGPGTRLTVL.

The gene calls are TRBV19 and TRBJ1-2, with TRBD1 as a possible D gene (6 bases). Trimming removed 10 bases at V and 5 bases at J, with 20 bases between. The CDR3 has 14 amino acids. CDR1 and CDR2 from the germline V gene are LNHDA and SQIVND (reference sequence). The CDR3 DNA sequence: TGTGCCACTCAGGGCGGGGGGCGCCGGTATGGCTACACCTTC. This sequence encodes CATQGGGRRYGYTF.

This clone was observed a single time. The chain carries TRBV4-1 and TRBJ2-1, with 13 bases that match TRBD2. This CDR3 has 17 amino acids. V lost 1 base, J lost 10 bases, and 10 bases stayed unmatched. The V gene's germline CDR1 is MGHRA and CDR2 YSYEKL. CDR3 sequence (DNA): TGCGCCAGCAGCCAAGCAAGGACTAGCGGGAGTCACTCCGAGCAGTTCTTC. Amino acids: CASSQARTSGSHSEQFF.

The rearrangement joins TRBV6-5 to TRBJ2-2; D remains unclear. CDR1 MNHEY and CDR2 SVGAGI come from the germline V gene. The CDR3 length is 12 residues. Trimming took off 7 bases at V and 11 bases at J, with 14 bases between the two ends. The CDR3 DNA is TGTGCCAGCACCCCCCTAGGCGGCGAGCTGTTTTTT. Protein: CASTPLGGELFF.

Only one count was recorded for this clone. This chain joins TRBV19 and TRBJ1-2; 7 bases line up with TRBD1. Per the germline V gene, CDR1 is LNHDA and CDR2 is SQIVND (reference sequence). CDR3 length equals 15 residues. Unmatched junction bases numbered 12, after V lost 9 bases and J lost 2 bases. The CDR3 DNA follows: TGTGCCAGCCGAAGTCCGGGACAGATAAACTATGGCTACACCTTC. It translates to CASRSPGQINYGYTF. Based on the CDR3 plus reference TRBV19 and TRBJ1-2, the full variable domain is DGGITQSPKYLFRKEGQNVTLSCEQNLNHDAMYWYRQDPGQGLRLIYYSQIVNDFQKGDIAEGYSVSREKKESFPLTVTSAQKNPTAFYLCASRSPGQINYGYTFGSGTRLTVV.

V and J are TRBV7-9 and TRBJ2-7, with D possibly TRBD1 on 6 matching bases. CDR3 length: 15 residues. V was trimmed by 5 bases and J by 5 bases, leaving 19 bases between them. Per germline, CDR1 SEHNR and CDR2 FQNEAQ (reference sequence). CDR3 DNA: TGTGCCAGCAGCCCAGGACAGCGGATCACGGACGAGCAGTACTTC. Encoded protein: CASSPGQRITDEQYF. The full variable domain, with the rest looked up from reference TRBV7-9 and TRBJ2-7, is DTGVSQNPRHKITKRGQNVTFRCDPISEHNRLYWYRQTLGQGPEFLTYFQNEAQLEKSRLLSDRFSAERPKGSFSTLEIQRTEQGDSAMYLCASSPGQRITDEQYFGPGTRLTVT.

The J gene is TRBJ2-3, the V gene TRBV5-1; D remains ambiguous. From germline, CDR1 is SGHRS and CDR2 YFSETQ. Trimming stripped 4 bases from V and 0 bases from J, with 3 bases between. The CDR3 is 12 amino acids. Written as DNA, the CDR3 is TGCGCCAGCAGCCTTAGCACAGATACGCAGTATTTT. This codes for CASSLSTDTQYF.

This clone occurred a few times. V and J are TRBV6-6 and TRBJ1-1; D gene unclear. V lost 7 bases, J lost 3 bases, and 15 bases lay in between. Germline loops: CDR1 MNHNY, CDR2 SVGAGI (reference sequence). The CDR3 is 14 residues long. The CDR3 coding sequence is TGTGCCAGCATCTCCTCCGCGGGGTACACTGAAGCTTTCTTT. Amino acids: CASISSAGYTEAFF.

This rearrangement joins TRBV18 to TRBJ1-4; 9 positions agree with TRBD1. This CDR3 region has 16 residues. The junction had 12 bases not matched to a gene; V was cut back by 6 bases and J by 7 bases. Per the germline V gene, CDR1 is KGHSH and CDR2 is LQKENI. Here the CDR3 DNA reads TGTGCCAGCTCTCCTACCCCGGGACAGGGTAGTGAAAAACTGTTTTTT. Translated: CASSPTPGQGSEKLFF.

The V call is TRBV9, the J call TRBJ1-3; perhaps TRBD1 as D (5 bases). CDR1 and CDR2 (germline): SGDLS, YYNGEE. The V gene lost 3 bases and the J gene lost 4 bases, with 17 bases spanning the gap. CDR3 length: 16 residues. The CDR3 protein is CASSAPRGRYGNTIYF. As DNA, the CDR3 is TGTGCCAGCAGCGCGCCAAGGGGAAGGTACGGAAACACCATATATTTT.